This T cell receptor beta chain was recorded in a study of blood T cell repertoires in COVID-19. Original handling: Reference gene primer amplification gave estimated nucleated cell counts. The assay was immunoSEQ multiplex PCR, and TCRdb's table has in-frame clones only and misses some. That table furnishes V, J and clone size, whereas the DNA furnished D and trimming. This sample has approximately 480,000 clones, with 87% found just once. Participants came from roughly 25 US areas, aged about 18 to 90 years. Cohort placement rested on clinical history that participants reported themselves. With 4 bases clipped from V and 8 bases from J, the junction kept 7 bases outside the gene matches. Germline assignment: CDR1 MNHEY and CDR2 SVGAGI. The length of the CDR3 is 15 residues.

The source of this sequence is a woman aged 18 to 35 who had recovered from COVID-19. Sequenced: PBMCs or T cells enriched from blood (not recorded which). The V call is TRBV6-5, the J call TRBJ2-1; 11 positions match TRBD2. CDR3 in amino acids: CASSSASGGWYEQFF. Here the CDR3 DNA reads TGTGCCAGCAGTTCAGCTAGCGGGGGGTGGTATGAGCAGTTCTTC.